Shown below are 23 T cell receptor beta chains from a single sample sequenced in a study of blood T cell repertoires in COVID-19. Here immunoSEQ multiplex PCR was the method, and the copy in TCRdb shows in-frame clones only, minus some. The sample yields 200,000 or so clones, 80% to 90% seen once. Sample: peripheral blood. Receptor source: a man aged 30 to 45 with active or convalescent COVID-19.

J is TRBJ1-5 and V is TRBV12-3 or TRBV12-4; D gene unclear. Trimming took off 7 bases at V and 4 bases at J, with 8 bases between the two ends. The CDR3 covers 12 residues. CDR3 nucleotide sequence: TGTGCCAGCACATTTAGAAATCAGCCCCAGCATTTT. It specifies CASTFRNQPQHF.

The chain carries TRBV9 and TRBJ1-2, with 8 positions matching TRBD1. Germline V gene data show CDR1 as SGDLS and CDR2 as YYNGEE. With V trimmed by 4 bases and J by 1 base, 15 bases remained unmatched. The CDR3 sequence is 18 residues long. CDR3 loop: CASSTIKPGQVVNYGYTF. The CDR3 nucleotides are TGTGCCAGCAGCACCATCAAACCGGGACAGGTCGTTAACTATGGCTACACCTTC.

The rearrangement links TRBV4-1 to TRBJ2-6, with TRBD2 matching over 12 bases. Germline V lookup: CDR1 MGHRA, CDR2 YSYEKL. This CDR3 spans 17 amino acids. The trim removed 1 base at V and 2 bases at J, leaving 0 bases unmatched. CDR3 sequence: CASSQASGRAGANVLTF. DNA of the CDR3: TGCGCCAGCAGCCAAGCTAGCGGGAGGGCTGGGGCCAACGTCCTGACTTTC.

The V gene is TRBV2, the J gene TRBJ2-3; 10 bases agree with TRBD2. J gave up 2 bases and V 8 bases, and 4 bases lay outside the gene matches. The CDR3 has 14 residues. Germline V gene data show CDR1 as SNHLY and CDR2 as FYNNEI. CDR3 protein: CASHSGRPTDTQYF. CDR3 nucleotides: TGTGCCAGCCATAGCGGGAGGCCCACAGATACGCAGTATTTT. Variable domain in full (rest from reference TRBV2 and TRBJ2-3): EPEVTQTPSHQVTQMGQEVILRCVPISNHLYFYWYRQILGQKVEFLVSFYNNEISEKSEIFDDQFSVERPDGSNFTLKIRSTKLEDSAMYFCASHSGRPTDTQYFGPGTRLTVL.

The rearrangement joins TRBV7-9 to TRBJ2-2; a possible D gene is TRBD1 (5 bases). The CDR3 is 16 residues long. V shed 5 bases and J shed 0 bases, with 13 bases lying between them. Germline assignment: CDR1 SEHNR and CDR2 FQNEAQ (reference sequence). CDR3 protein: CASSHLGQANTGELFF. The DNA for the CDR3 is TGTGCCAGCAGCCACCTGGGGCAGGCGAACACCGGGGAGCTGTTTTTT.

The rearrangement joins TRBV13 to TRBJ2-1; 8 bases map to TRBD2. V shed 4 bases and J 6 bases; nucleotides not matched to a gene: 5. The germline V gene has CDR1 PRHDT and CDR2 FYEKMQ (reference sequence). The CDR3 has 14 amino acids. This CDR3 reads CASSSSGTSNEQFF. In DNA form, the CDR3 reads TGTGCCAGCAGCTCCTCCGGGACTAGCAATGAGCAGTTCTTC.

V and J are TRBV30 and TRBJ2-3, with 10 bases aligning to TRBD1. V lost 3 bases to trimming and J lost 1 base; unmatched junction nucleotides: 4. The germline V gene encodes CDR1 GTSNPN and CDR2 SVGIG (reference sequence). The CDR3 extends over 15 amino acids. The CDR3 sequence is CAWRTGQGGTDTQYF. CDR3 nucleotides: TGTGCCTGGAGGACCGGACAGGGGGGCACAGATACGCAGTATTTT.

This rearrangement joins TRBV27 to TRBJ1-4, with TRBD1 matching over 7 bases. CDR3 size: 17 residues. The germline gives CDR1 MNHEY, CDR2 SMNVEV (reference sequence). Losses at the gene ends were 5 bases for V and 10 bases for J; bases not matched to a gene: 19. CDR3 in DNA: TGTGCCAGCAGTATAAGCAGGCGCGAGACAGGGTGGGGAAAACTGTTTTTT. This sequence encodes CASSISRRETGWGKLFF.

The table lists this clone with a few counts. The chain is built from TRBV5-1 and TRBJ1-1; D call uncertain. Between the trimmed V and J ends, which lost 1 base and 4 bases, there was a span of 17 bases. The CDR3 length is 16 residues. Per germline, CDR1 SGHRS and CDR2 YFSETQ. CDR3 in DNA: TGCGCCAGCAGCTTGAACCCTGACATCCGGGGCACTGAAGCTTTCTTT. This codes for CASSLNPDIRGTEAFF.

The chain couples TRBV2 to TRBJ2-2; D remains unclear. With 5 bases removed from V and 3 bases from J, the gap between germline ends came to 7 bases. This CDR3 has 13 amino acids. Germline V lookup: CDR1 SNHLY, CDR2 FYNNEI. The DNA of the CDR3 is TGTGCCAGCAGTTACCGGGACACCGGGGAGCTGTTTTTT. As protein: CASSYRDTGELFF.

The chain uses TRBV3-1 (or the pseudogene TRBV3-2) and TRBJ2-1, with 9 bases identical to TRBD1. This CDR3 spans 15 amino acids. V was pared by 3 bases and J by 8 bases, with 8 bases of the junction left unmatched. Germline lookup yields CDR1 LGHDT and CDR2 YNNKEL (reference sequence). The CDR3: CASSQIGQGSDEQFF. The CDR3, as DNA: TGTGCCAGCAGCCAGATTGGACAGGGGAGCGATGAGCAGTTCTTC.

The chain combines TRBV10-1 with TRBJ1-2; D unclear. Germline V gene lookup returns CDR1 WNHNN and CDR2 SYGVQD (reference sequence). The V gene lost 4 bases and the J gene lost 4 bases, with 10 bases spanning the gap. The length of the CDR3 is 13 residues. The chain's CDR3 is CASSGTVIYGYTF. Here the CDR3 DNA reads TGCGCCAGCAGTGGTACAGTCATCTATGGCTACACCTTC.

The chain combines TRBV29-1 with TRBJ2-3; 11 bases agree with TRBD2. V was pared by 7 bases and J by 2 bases, with 8 bases of the junction left unmatched. CDR3 size: 15 residues. Germline-derived CDR1 and CDR2 are SQVTM and ANQGSEA. The CDR3 region has the DNA TGCAGCGGAACCGGGACTAGCGGTGACACAGATACGCAGTATTTT. Amino acid sequence: CSGTGTSGDTDTQYF.

CDR3 DNA: TGTGCCAGCAGCTTATTGCCGGGACAGGGGGCGCGGGAGACCCAGTACTTC. It codes for CASSLLPGQGARETQYF. The chain joins TRBV11-2 to TRBJ2-5; TRBD1 matches at 12 bases. CDR3 length equals 17 residues. V lost 2 bases and J lost 5; bases outside the gene matches: 9. Germline V gene lookup returns CDR1 SGHAT and CDR2 FQNNGV.

The rearrangement links TRBV4-1 to TRBJ2-7, with D unclear. V was cut by 4 bases and J by 6 bases, with 10 bases left in between. This CDR3 is 12 amino acids long. The germline gives CDR1 MGHRA, CDR2 YSYEKL. The CDR3, as DNA: TGCGCCAGCAGCCCCACCCAGGCCGAGCAGTACTTC. Amino acid sequence: CASSPTQAEQYF.

V usage is TRBV10-3 and J usage is TRBJ1-2; maybe TRBD1 (6 bases). The CDR3 consists of 16 residues. Germline assignment: CDR1 ENHRY and CDR2 SYGVKD. The V gene lost 6 bases and the J gene lost 6 bases, with 23 bases spanning the gap. CDR3 sequence reads: CAISPLQGQDIDGYTF. The CDR3 DNA reads TGTGCCATCAGCCCACTGCAGGGGCAGGATATTGATGGCTACACCTTC.

The V gene is TRBV12-5, the J gene TRBJ2-3, with TRBD2 identical over 10 bases. The CDR3 sequence is 17 residues long. Trimming at V came to 3 bases and at J to 6 bases, leaving 12 bases not matched to a gene. Germline CDR1 reads LGHNT; CDR2 reads FRNRAP. CDR3 DNA: TGTGCTAGTGGTTTACCCAGCGGGAGGGGAGTAGCGGATACGCAGTATTTT. Protein sequence: CASGLPSGRGVADTQYF.

The chain has TRBV27 and TRBJ2-1; 7 nucleotides agree with TRBD2. The V segment lost 8 bases and the J segment 1 base; nucleotides outside the gene matches: 11. The CDR3 consists of 16 residues. In germline, CDR1 is MNHEY, CDR2 SMNVEV (reference sequence). CDR3 in amino acids: CASSEGGRGSYNEQFF. Here the CDR3 DNA reads TGTGCCAGCTCCGAAGGCGGGCGGGGGTCCTACAATGAGCAGTTCTTC.

This rearrangement joins TRBV5-1 to TRBJ1-1, with D maybe TRBD1 (5 bases). Looked up from germline, CDR1 is SGHRS and CDR2 is YFSETQ. V was cut by 2 bases and J by 1 base, with 9 bases left in between. CDR3 length: 14 residues. The CDR3 reads CASSFGGGNTEAFF. Here the CDR3 DNA reads TGCGCCAGCAGCTTTGGGGGAGGGAACACTGAAGCTTTCTTT. The whole variable domain, filled in from reference TRBV5-1 and TRBJ1-1, reads KAGVTQTPRYLIKTRGQQVTLSCSPISGHRSVSWYQQTPGQGLQFLFEYFSETQRNKGNFPGRFSGRQFSNSRSEMNVSTLELGDSALYLCASSFGGGNTEAFFGQGTRLTVV.

The CDR3 DNA is TGTGCCTGGAGTCCTGAGGACAGAGGGGTAGGCTACACCTTC. It translates to CAWSPEDRGVGYTF. The gene calls are TRBV30 and TRBJ1-2; D may be TRBD1 (6 bases). CDR3 length: 14 amino acids. In germline, CDR1 is GTSNPN, CDR2 SVGIG (reference sequence). With 2 bases removed from V and 8 bases from J, the gap between germline ends came to 18 bases.

The rearrangement uses TRBV24-1 and TRBJ1-6; 7 bases align to TRBD1. The V gene's germline CDR1 is KGHDR and CDR2 SFDVKD. This CDR3 region has 16 residues. J gave up 4 bases and V 3 bases, and 5 bases lay outside the gene matches. CDR3 bases: TGTGCCACCAGTGATCTAATGGGACAGTATAATTCACCCCTCCACTTT. Its protein product is CATSDLMGQYNSPLHF.

The V call is TRBV6-1, the J call TRBJ2-5; 7 bases line up with TRBD1. Germline CDR1 and CDR2: MNHNS and SASEGT. The CDR3 extends over 16 amino acids. After removal of 1 base from V and 4 bases from J, the junction contained 9 bases not matched to a gene. The CDR3 DNA is TGTGCCAGCAGTGAAGTAGGCAGGGGGTTAGGAGAGACCCAGTACTTC. It encodes CASSEVGRGLGETQYF.

The chain recombines TRBV11-2 with TRBJ1-1, with D tentatively TRBD1 (5 bases). The V gene lost 0 bases and the J gene lost 10 bases, with 21 bases spanning the gap. Germline V gene lookup returns CDR1 SGHAT and CDR2 FQNNGV. The CDR3 is 16 residues long. The CDR3 coding sequence is TGTGCCAGCAGCTTAGAAGGCTATGGGCAGGGTAAACGAGCTTTCTTT. Translating it yields CASSLEGYGQGKRAFF.